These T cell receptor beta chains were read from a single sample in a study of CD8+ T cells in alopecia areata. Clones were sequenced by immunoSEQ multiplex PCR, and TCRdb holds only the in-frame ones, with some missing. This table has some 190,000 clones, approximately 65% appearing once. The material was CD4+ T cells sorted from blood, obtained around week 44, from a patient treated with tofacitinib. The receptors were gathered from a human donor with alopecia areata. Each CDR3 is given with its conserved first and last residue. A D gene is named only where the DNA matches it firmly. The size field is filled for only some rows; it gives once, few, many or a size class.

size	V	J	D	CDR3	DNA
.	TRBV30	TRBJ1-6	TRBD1	CAWSLGLGQGNSPLHF	TGTGCCTGGAGCCTTGGACTGGGACAGGGGAATTCACCCCTCCACTTT
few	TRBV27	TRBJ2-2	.	CASNSQNTGELFF	TGTGCCAGCAACAGTCAGAACACCGGGGAGCTGTTTTTT
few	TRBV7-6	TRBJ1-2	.	CASSLVTHREDGYTF	TGTGCCAGCAGCTTAGTCACGCACAGGGAGGATGGCTACACCTTC
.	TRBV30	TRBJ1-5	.	CAWSVLGVSQPQHF	TGTGCCTGGAGTGTACTTGGGGTTAGCCAGCCCCAGCATTTT
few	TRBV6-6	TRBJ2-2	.	CASSYLADTGELFF	TGTGCCAGCAGTTATCTGGCAGACACCGGGGAGCTGTTTTTT
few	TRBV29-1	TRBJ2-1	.	CSVEDLRVGNEQFF	TGCAGCGTTGAAGATCTTAGGGTGGGTAATGAGCAGTTCTTC
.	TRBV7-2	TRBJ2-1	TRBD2	CASSLSTSGSYNEQFF	TGTGCCAGCAGCTTATCGACTAGCGGGAGCTACAATGAGCAGTTCTTC
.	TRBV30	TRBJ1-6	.	CAWSVNNSPLHF	TGTGCCTGGAGTGTAAATAATTCACCCCTCCACTTT
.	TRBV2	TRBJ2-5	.	CASSEAEQTQYF	TGTGCCAGCAGTGAGGCAGAACAGACCCAGTACTTC
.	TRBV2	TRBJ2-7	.	CASRGLRSSYEQYF	TGTGCCAGCAGAGGACTCAGGAGCTCCTACGAGCAGTACTTC
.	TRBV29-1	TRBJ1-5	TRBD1	CSATDRGGQPQHF	TGCAGCGCAACGGACAGGGGAGGACAGCCCCAGCATTTT
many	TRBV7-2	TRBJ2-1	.	CASSHPRNEQFF	TGTGCCAGCAGCCATCCTAGAAATGAGCAGTTCTTC
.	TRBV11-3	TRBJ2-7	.	CASSLDTYEQYF	TGTGCCAGCAGCTTAGACACCTACGAGCAGTACTTC
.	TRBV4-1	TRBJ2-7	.	CASSTVRGPGYEQYF	TGCGCCAGCAGCACTGTGCGGGGGCCAGGCTACGAGCAGTACTTC
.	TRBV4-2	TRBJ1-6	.	CASSQEGLLSPLHF	TGTGCCAGCAGCCAAGAGGGTCTTCTCTCACCCCTCCACTTT
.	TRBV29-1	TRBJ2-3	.	CSVSITDTQYF	TGCAGCGTCTCAATAACAGATACGCAGTATTTT
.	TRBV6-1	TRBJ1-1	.	CASRWSYTEAFF	TGTGCCAGCAGATGGAGCTACACTGAAGCTTTCTTT
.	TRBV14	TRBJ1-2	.	CASSQDLVNYGYTF	TGTGCCAGCAGCCAAGATCTGGTAAACTATGGCTACACCTTC
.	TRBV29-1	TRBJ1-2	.	CSVEAQGDGYTF	TGCAGCGTTGAGGCGCAGGGAGATGGCTACACCTTC
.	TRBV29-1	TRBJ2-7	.	CSVGPGGSYEQYF	TGCAGCGTTGGGCCCGGGGGCTCCTACGAGCAGTACTTC
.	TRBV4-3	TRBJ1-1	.	CASSLFGNTEAFF	TGCGCCAGCAGCCTATTCGGGAACACTGAAGCTTTCTTT
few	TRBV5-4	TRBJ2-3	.	CASSARGDTQYF	TGTGCCAGCAGCGCCCGAGGTGATACGCAGTATTTT
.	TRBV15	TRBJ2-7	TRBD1	CATSSPGTGISYEQYF	TGTGCCACCAGCAGCCCCGGGACAGGGATCTCCTACGAGCAGTACTTC
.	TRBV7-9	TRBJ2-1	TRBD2	CASFGTSGGATYNEQFF	TGTGCCAGCTTCGGGACTAGCGGGGGGGCTACCTACAATGAGCAGTTCTTC
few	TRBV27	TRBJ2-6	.	CASSARGSGANVLTF	TGTGCCAGCAGTGCACGAGGATCTGGGGCCAACGTCCTGACTTTC
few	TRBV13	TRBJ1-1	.	CASSLTLGEAFF	TGTGCCAGCAGCTTAACTCTGGGGGAAGCTTTCTTT